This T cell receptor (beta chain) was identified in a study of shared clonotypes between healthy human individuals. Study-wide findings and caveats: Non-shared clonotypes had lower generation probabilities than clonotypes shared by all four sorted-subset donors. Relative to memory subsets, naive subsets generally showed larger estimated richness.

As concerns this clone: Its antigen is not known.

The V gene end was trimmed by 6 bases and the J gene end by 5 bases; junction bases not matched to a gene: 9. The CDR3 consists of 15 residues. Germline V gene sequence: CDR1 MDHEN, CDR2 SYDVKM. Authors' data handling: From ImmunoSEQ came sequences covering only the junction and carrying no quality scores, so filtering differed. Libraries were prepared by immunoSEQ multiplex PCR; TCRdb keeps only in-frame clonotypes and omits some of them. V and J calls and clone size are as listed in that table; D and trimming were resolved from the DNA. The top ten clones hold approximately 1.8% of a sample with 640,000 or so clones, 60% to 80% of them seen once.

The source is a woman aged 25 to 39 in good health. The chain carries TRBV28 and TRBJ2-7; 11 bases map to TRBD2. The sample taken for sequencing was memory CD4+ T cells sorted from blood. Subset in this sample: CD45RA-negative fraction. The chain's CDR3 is CASSPTLLAGDEQYF. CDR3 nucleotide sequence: TGTGCCAGCAGCCCGACTCTACTAGCGGGAGACGAGCAGTACTTC. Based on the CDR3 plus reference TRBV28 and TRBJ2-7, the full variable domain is DVKVTQSSRYLVKRTGEKVFLECVQDMDHENMFWYRQDPGLGLRLIYFSYDVKMKEKGDIPEGYSVSREKKERFSLILESASTNQTSMYLCASSPTLLAGDEQYFGPGTRLTVT.